What follows is one TCR beta chain and its context. The target antigen is unknown. The entry originates in a study of chemoradiotherapy in HPV16-positive cancers. Whole-study context: Functional T-cell assays on a couple of HPV16-positive patients' cells defined candidate HPV-specific clones and common TCR motifs.

Only in-frame clones appear in the TCRdb table, and some are missing; sequencing was by immunoSEQ multiplex PCR. The repertoire holds about 12,000 clones, with 81% as singletons. CDR3 length equals 16 residues. Germline V gene sequence: CDR1 SGHTA, CDR2 FQGTGA. The V gene lost 2 bases and the J gene lost 6 bases, with 18 bases spanning the gap. Points from the study as a whole: Better recurrence-free survival went with HPV-responsive T-cell expansion in HPV16-positive patients.

V usage is TRBV7-3 and J usage is TRBJ2-3; weak D call: TRBD2 (5 bases). The clonotype originates from a human donor with HPV-associated anogenital cancer. This specimen was acquired from a patient who underwent chemoradiotherapy. CDR3 residues: CASSLGRTDPSDTQYF. CDR3 nucleotide sequence: TGTGCCAGCAGCTTAGGTCGGACTGACCCATCGGATACGCAGTATTTT.